One sample yielded the 5 T cell receptor beta chains listed below, sequenced in a study of T cell clonotyping in hematopoietic cell transplantation. Indicated time point: recipient sample about 28 days before transplant, after cytoreduction. Repertoires were generated with immunoSEQ multiplex PCR, while TCRdb's copy carries only in-frame clones and drops some. The table records tens of thousands of clones, around 84% of them present only once. Sequenced here: peripheral blood mononuclear cells, sampled before stem cell transplant. The receptor source for this set is a man in his 60s with acute myeloid leukemia. Some clones in this sample may be carry-over from other donors' samples.

The J gene is TRBJ2-5, the V gene TRBV6-5; tentatively, D is TRBD1 (5 bases). The CDR3 loop spans 15 amino acids. CDR1 and CDR2 (germline): MNHEY, SVGAGI. Trimming cost V 2 bases and J 9 bases, with 19 bases left between them. The CDR3 nucleotides read TGTGCCAGCAGTTACAGAGGTAGTCGGGTAGGGGCCCAGTACTTC. Amino acids: CASSYRGSRVGAQYF.

This chain links TRBV11-3 with TRBJ2-5; 11 bases agree with TRBD2. CDR1 is SGHNT and CDR2 is YENEEA in the germline V gene. The CDR3 length is 16 residues. J gave up 1 base and V 5 bases, and 6 bases lay outside the gene matches. The CDR3 DNA follows: TGTGCCAGCAGCGCGCCGACTAGCGGGGTCCAAGAGACCCAGTACTTC. This encodes CASSAPTSGVQETQYF.

The chain carries TRBV7-2 and TRBJ2-3, with D hard to call. Per the germline V gene, CDR1 is SGHTA and CDR2 is FQGNSA. The CDR3 is 15 residues long. Trimming removed 1 base from V and 2 bases from J, with 10 bases in between. In DNA form, the CDR3 reads TGTGCCAGCAGCTTAGTTGGCGGCGCCACAGATACGCAGTATTTT. Translating it yields CASSLVGGATDTQYF. Together with reference TRBV7-2 and TRBJ2-3, the CDR3 gives the full variable domain: GAGVSQSPSNKVTEKGKDVELRCDPISGHTALYWYRQSLGQGLEFLIYFQGNSAPDKSGLPSDRFSAERTGGSVSTLTIQRTQQEDSAVYLCASSLVGGATDTQYFGPGTRLTVL.

The chain has TRBV29-1 and TRBJ2-2, with D uncertain. V shed 7 bases and J shed 4 bases, with 13 bases lying between them. The CDR3 consists of 13 residues. CDR1 and CDR2 from the germline V gene are SQVTM and ANQGSEA. The chain's CDR3 is CSGGPTGTGELFF. For the CDR3, the DNA is TGCAGCGGCGGACCCACGGGCACCGGGGAGCTGTTTTTT.

The V and J genes are TRBV7-2 and TRBJ1-2; D possibly corresponds to TRBD1 (6 bases). This CDR3 comprises 15 residues. The V end was cut by 4 bases, the J end by 3 bases, with 15 bases between. Germline V gives CDR1 SGHTA, CDR2 FQGNSA. CDR3 residues: CASSSLGGGYYGYTF. Written as DNA, the CDR3 is TGTGCCAGCAGCTCCCTTGGGGGGGGCTACTATGGCTACACCTTC. Based on the CDR3 plus reference TRBV7-2 and TRBJ1-2, the full variable domain is GAGVSQSPSNKVTEKGKDVELRCDPISGHTALYWYRQSLGQGLEFLIYFQGNSAPDKSGLPSDRFSAERTGGSVSTLTIQRTQQEDSAVYLCASSSLGGGYYGYTFGSGTRLTVV.